What follows describes a single T cell receptor (beta chain). This entry comes from a study of regulatory T cells in long-lasting Graves disease. Sequencing libraries for TCR beta were prepared with iRepertoire HTBI primers and Arm-PCR of CDR3 regions. MiXCR, run by TCRdb on the multiplex PCR reads, gives a single entry per CDR3 protein. The table has fewer than 650,000 distinct CDR3 sequences, 15% to 20% seen once; the top ten hold approximately 12%. Time point in this sample: newly diagnosed GD, antithyroid drugs for less than 3 months. Isolated PBMC RNA provided the starting material for the TCR library. Trimming removed 4 bases at V and 0 bases at J, with 17 bases between. Germline loops: CDR1 PRHDT, CDR2 FYEKMQ (reference sequence). CDR3 length: 17 residues. This sample was also put to use in a study of T cells in Graves' hyperthyroidism and ophthalmopathy.

The chain links TRBV13 to TRBJ2-3, with a possible D match to TRBD1 (5 bases). This TCR was recovered from a man between 18 and 29 years old with Graves disease. This specimen consisted of peripheral blood mononuclear cells (PBMCs), obtained at new diagnosis, from a patient treated with antithyroid drugs. CDR3 sequence: CASSSQQESLSTDTQYF. For the CDR3, the DNA is TGTGCCAGCAGCTCCCAACAGGAGTCTTTAAGCACAGATACGCAGTATTTT.